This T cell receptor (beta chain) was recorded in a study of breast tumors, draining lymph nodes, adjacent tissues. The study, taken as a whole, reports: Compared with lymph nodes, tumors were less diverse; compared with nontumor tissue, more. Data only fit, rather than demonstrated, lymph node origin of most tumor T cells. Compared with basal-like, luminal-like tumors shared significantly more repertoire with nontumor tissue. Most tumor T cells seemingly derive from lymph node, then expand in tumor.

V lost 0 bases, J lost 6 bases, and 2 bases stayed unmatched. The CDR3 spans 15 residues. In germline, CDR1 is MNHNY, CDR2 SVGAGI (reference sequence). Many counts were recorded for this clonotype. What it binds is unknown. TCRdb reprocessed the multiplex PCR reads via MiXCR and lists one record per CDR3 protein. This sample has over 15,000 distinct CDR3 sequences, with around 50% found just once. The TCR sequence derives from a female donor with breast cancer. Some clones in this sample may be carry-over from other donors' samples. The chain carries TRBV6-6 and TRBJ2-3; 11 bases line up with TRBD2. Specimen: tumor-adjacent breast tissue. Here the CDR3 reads CASSYSGTSGDTQYF. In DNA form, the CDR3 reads TGTGCCAGCAGTTACTCTGGGACTAGCGGTGATACGCAGTATTTT.